Each of the 14 T cell receptor beta chains below was sequenced from the same sample in a study of blood T cell repertoires in COVID-19. Generated by immunoSEQ multiplex PCR, the TCRdb table keeps only in-frame clones and is missing some. The sample has 70,000 to 95,000 clones, 84% seen once. Input material: peripheral blood. These TCRs come from a human donor in a cohort sampled during active COVID-19.

In regard to this clone: This same CDR3 is encoded by further DNA sequences in the sample. This chain joins TRBV9 and TRBJ1-6; no clear D gene. The CDR3 has 14 residues. Germline V gene sequence: CDR1 SGDLS, CDR2 YYNGEE. Trimming removed 2 bases from V and 7 bases from J, with 10 bases in between. DNA of the CDR3: TGTGCCAGCAGCGTGGAGTCCGAAAATTCACCCCTCCACTTT. Residues: CASSVESENSPLHF.

In this sample, this clone turned up once. This chain links TRBV7-9 with TRBJ2-1, with TRBD2 matching over 12 bases. Germline V gene lookup returns CDR1 SEHNR and CDR2 FQNEAQ (reference sequence). The CDR3 runs to 18 residues. The junction had 16 bases not matched to a gene; V was cut back by 6 bases and J by 7 bases. CDR3 nucleotides: TGTGCCAGCAGAATCTCGGAAGGACTAGCGGGGTATCGGAATGAGCAGTTCTTC. Protein sequence: CASRISEGLAGYRNEQFF.

The chain links TRBV7-8 to TRBJ2-5; 7 positions match TRBD1. Germline loops: CDR1 SGHVS, CDR2 FQNEAQ. V lost 4 bases and J lost 2; bases outside the gene matches: 10. The CDR3 covers 16 residues. The CDR3 DNA follows: TGTGCCAGCAGCTATCACAGGGGCCAGGGGCAAGAGACCCAGTACTTC. As protein: CASSYHRGQGQETQYF.

The chain recombines TRBV6-5 with TRBJ2-7; 10 bases match TRBD2. Losses at the gene ends were 6 bases for V and 2 bases for J; bases not matched to a gene: 7. CDR1 MNHEY and CDR2 SVGAGI come from the germline V gene. The CDR3 is 15 amino acids. The CDR3 nucleotides read TGTGCCAGCAGACCGGCCCTAGCGGGGGCCTACGAGCAGTACTTC. Protein: CASRPALAGAYEQYF.

This chain joins TRBV19 and TRBJ1-2; 11 bases match TRBD1. Germline CDR1 and CDR2: LNHDA and SQIVND (reference sequence). The length of the CDR3 is 14 residues. Trimming cost V 8 bases and J 5 bases; bases outside gene matches: 7. The CDR3 loop is CASQGQGDLYGYTF. Written as DNA, the CDR3 is TGTGCCAGTCAGGGACAGGGGGACCTATATGGCTACACCTTC.

V gene TRBV7-6 combines with J gene TRBJ2-2; TRBD1 is a possible D gene (5 bases). V shed 4 bases and J shed 4 bases, with 22 bases lying between them. CDR1 is SGHVS, CDR2 FNYEAQ, per germline. The CDR3 contains 18 residues. For the CDR3, the DNA is TGTGCCAGCAGCTCACGACAGCCGCGCGATGGTGGCACCGGGGAGCTGTTTTTT. Encoded protein: CASSSRQPRDGGTGELFF.

The CDR3 coding sequence is TGTGCCAGCAGCTTGGTCCAGGGCACAGATACGCAGTATTTT. This encodes CASSLVQGTDTQYF. This chain uses TRBV11-2 with TRBJ2-3; D not resolved. CDR1 and CDR2 (germline): SGHAT, FQNNGV. V was cut by 3 bases and J by 1 base, with 8 bases left in between. The CDR3 is 14 amino acids. Full variable domain (rest looked up from reference TRBV11-2 and TRBJ2-3): EAGVAQSPRYKIIEKRQSVAFWCNPISGHATLYWYQQILGQGPKLLIQFQNNGVVDDSQLPKDRFSAERLKGVDSTLKIQPAKLEDSAVYLCASSLVQGTDTQYFGPGTRLTVL.

The chain links TRBV5-1 to TRBJ1-5, with a tentative D call TRBD1 (5 bases). CDR3 size: 14 residues. From germline, CDR1 is SGHRS and CDR2 YFSETQ. The V end was cut by 0 bases, the J end by 6 bases, with 10 bases between. The DNA for the CDR3 is TGCGCCAGCAGCTTGGTCTCAGGGATTCAGCCCCAGCATTTT. Protein product: CASSLVSGIQPQHF.

This chain connects TRBV7-3 to TRBJ2-1, with 15 positions matching TRBD2. Germline CDR1 is SGHTA and CDR2 is FQGTGA. The CDR3 is 17 residues long. V lost 4 bases and J lost 4; bases outside the gene matches: 5. This CDR3 is CASSSMGTSGGYNEQFF. As DNA, the CDR3 is TGTGCCAGCAGCTCAATGGGGACTAGCGGGGGGTACAATGAGCAGTTCTTC.

The J gene is TRBJ2-7, the V gene TRBV7-9; D gene unclear. Trimming took 3 bases from V and 2 from J, leaving 14 bases between them. From germline, CDR1 is SEHNR and CDR2 FQNEAQ (reference sequence). This CDR3 spans 15 amino acids. DNA for the CDR3: TGTGCCAGCAGCTTGCTGGGCAGCCCCACCTACGAGCAGTACTTC. Translated: CASSLLGSPTYEQYF.

This chain links TRBV5-1 with TRBJ2-7; maybe TRBD2 (6 bases). Germline CDR1 is SGHRS and CDR2 is YFSETQ. Deletions cut 4 bases from V and 5 bases from J, with 16 bases between. The CDR3 loop spans 14 amino acids. The CDR3 spells CASSRGGIIDEQYF. The CDR3 nucleotides read TGCGCCAGCAGCCGTGGGGGGATCATCGACGAGCAGTACTTC.

This clone appeared once. The chain joins TRBV20-1 to TRBJ1-5; D is ambiguous. Germline V gives CDR1 DFQATT, CDR2 SNEGSKA (reference sequence). This CDR3 contains 14 residues. The germline V and J ends were trimmed by 3 bases and 2 bases, with 11 bases remaining between them. CDR3 in amino acids: CSASPGSGNQPQHF. CDR3 bases: TGCAGTGCTAGTCCGGGGTCGGGCAATCAGCCCCAGCATTTT.

CDR3 protein: CASSASGVTEAFF. The CDR3, as DNA: TGTGCCAGCAGCGCGTCCGGGGTCACTGAAGCTTTCTTT. V is TRBV7-6 and J is TRBJ1-1; D is unclear. The CDR3 covers 13 residues. CDR1 is SGHVS and CDR2 is FNYEAQ in the germline V gene. Trimming took off 5 bases at V and 4 bases at J, with 11 bases between the two ends.

The V and J genes are TRBV25-1 and TRBJ1-2, with D perhaps TRBD1 (5 bases). The CDR3 spans 16 residues. CDR1 and CDR2 from the germline V gene are MGHDK and SYGVNS. Between the trimmed V and J ends, which lost 1 base and 3 bases, there was a span of 15 bases. The CDR3 DNA is TGTGCCAGCAGTGAATCTGGGGGGAGGGGTGACTATGGCTACACCTTC. It translates to CASSESGGRGDYGYTF.